This T cell receptor (beta chain) was sequenced during a study of blood T cell repertoires in COVID-19. Clones were read by immunoSEQ multiplex PCR, and TCRdb kept only the in-frame ones, dropping some. The repertoire consists of 200,000 or so clones, with 85% to 90% occurring once and the leading ten covering roughly 2%. Sequenced input: peripheral blood. The sequence derives from a woman between 50 and 59 years old with acute or convalescent COVID-19.

CDR3 DNA: TGTGCCAGCAGCCAAGTTATTGGCGGGAGGCAGGCAGATACGCAGTATTTT. Translation gives CASSQVIGGRQADTQYF. The rearrangement joins TRBV3-1 (or the pseudogene TRBV3-2) to TRBJ2-3; TRBD2 aligns across 8 bases. CDR3 size: 17 residues. The V gene end was trimmed by 1 base and the J gene end by 4 bases; junction bases not matched to a gene: 10. CDR1 is LGHDT, CDR2 YNNKEL, per germline (reference sequence).